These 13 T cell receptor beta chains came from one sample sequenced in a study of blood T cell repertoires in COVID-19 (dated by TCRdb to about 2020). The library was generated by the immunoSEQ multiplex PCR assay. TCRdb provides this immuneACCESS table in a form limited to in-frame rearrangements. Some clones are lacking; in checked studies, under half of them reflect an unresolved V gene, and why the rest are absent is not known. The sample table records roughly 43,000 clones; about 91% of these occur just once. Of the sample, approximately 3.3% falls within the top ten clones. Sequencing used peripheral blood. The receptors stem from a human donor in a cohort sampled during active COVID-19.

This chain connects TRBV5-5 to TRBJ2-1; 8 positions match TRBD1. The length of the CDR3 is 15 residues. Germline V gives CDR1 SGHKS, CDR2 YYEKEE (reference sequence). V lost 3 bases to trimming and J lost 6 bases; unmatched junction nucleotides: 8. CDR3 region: CASSWDQGAFNEQFF. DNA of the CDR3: TGTGCCAGCAGCTGGGATCAGGGGGCCTTCAATGAGCAGTTCTTC.

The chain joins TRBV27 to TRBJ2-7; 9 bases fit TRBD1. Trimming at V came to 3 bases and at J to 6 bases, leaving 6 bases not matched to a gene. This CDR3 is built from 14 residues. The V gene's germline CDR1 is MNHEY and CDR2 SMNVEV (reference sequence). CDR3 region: CASSLGTGKGEQYF. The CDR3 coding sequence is TGTGCCAGCAGTTTGGGGACAGGGAAGGGCGAGCAGTACTTC.

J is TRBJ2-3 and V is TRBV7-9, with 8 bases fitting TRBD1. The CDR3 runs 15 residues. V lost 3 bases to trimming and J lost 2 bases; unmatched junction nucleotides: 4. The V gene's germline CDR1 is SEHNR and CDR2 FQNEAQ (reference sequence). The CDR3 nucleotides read TGTGCCAGCAGCTTCCTACAGGGGGTCACAGATACGCAGTATTTT. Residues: CASSFLQGVTDTQYF.

The CDR3 DNA follows: TGCGCCAGCAGCCAAGCTTTAACAGCTTCCTACGAGCAGTACTTC. As protein: CASSQALTASYEQYF. The rearrangement joins TRBV4-1 to TRBJ2-7; D unclear. V shed 1 base and J shed 1 base, with 11 bases lying between them. Germline CDR1 is MGHRA and CDR2 is YSYEKL. The CDR3 is made up of 15 amino acids.

The chain's CDR3 is CASSVEDRGPELAFF. In DNA form, the CDR3 reads TGTGCCAGCAGCGTAGAAGACAGGGGGCCGGAATTGGCTTTCTTT. The V call is TRBV9, the J call TRBJ1-1; 10 nucleotides agree with TRBD1. Germline assignment: CDR1 SGDLS and CDR2 YYNGEE. The V gene end was trimmed by 0 bases and the J gene end by 11 bases; junction bases not matched to a gene: 10. The CDR3 has 15 amino acids.

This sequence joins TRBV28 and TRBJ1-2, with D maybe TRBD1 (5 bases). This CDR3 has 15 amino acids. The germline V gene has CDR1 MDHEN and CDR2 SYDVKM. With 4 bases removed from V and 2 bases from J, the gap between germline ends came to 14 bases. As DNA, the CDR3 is TGTGCCAGCAGTTCTCTTGCAGGGCCCAACTATGGCTACACCTTC. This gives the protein CASSSLAGPNYGYTF.

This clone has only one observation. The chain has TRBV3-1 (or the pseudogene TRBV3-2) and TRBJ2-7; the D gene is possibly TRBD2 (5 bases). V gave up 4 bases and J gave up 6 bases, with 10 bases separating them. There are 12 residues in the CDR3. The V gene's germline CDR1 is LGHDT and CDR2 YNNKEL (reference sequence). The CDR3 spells CASSPYGSEQYF. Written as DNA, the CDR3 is TGTGCCAGCAGCCCCTATGGGAGCGAGCAGTACTTC.

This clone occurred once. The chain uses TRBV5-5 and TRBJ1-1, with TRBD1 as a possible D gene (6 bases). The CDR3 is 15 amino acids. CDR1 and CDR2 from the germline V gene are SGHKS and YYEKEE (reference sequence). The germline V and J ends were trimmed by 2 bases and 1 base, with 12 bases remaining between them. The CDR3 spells CASSFQQGWNTEAFF. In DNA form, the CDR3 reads TGTGCCAGCAGCTTCCAACAGGGATGGAACACTGAAGCTTTCTTT.

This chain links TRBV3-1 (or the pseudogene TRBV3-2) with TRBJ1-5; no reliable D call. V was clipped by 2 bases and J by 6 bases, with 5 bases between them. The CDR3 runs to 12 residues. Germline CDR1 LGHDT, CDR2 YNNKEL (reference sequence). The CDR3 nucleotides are TGTGCCAGCAGCCAACGGGGTCAGCCCCAGCATTTT. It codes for CASSQRGQPQHF.

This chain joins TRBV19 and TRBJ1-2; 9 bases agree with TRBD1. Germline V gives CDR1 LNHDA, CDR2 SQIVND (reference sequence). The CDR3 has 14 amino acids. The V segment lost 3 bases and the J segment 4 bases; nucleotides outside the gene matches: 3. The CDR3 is CASSINRGLYGYTF. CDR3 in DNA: TGTGCCAGTAGTATCAACAGGGGGCTCTATGGCTACACCTTC.

This CDR3 reads CASSPMKLAGYEQYF. CDR3 nucleotide sequence: TGTGCCAGCTCACCGATGAAACTAGCGGGGTACGAGCAGTACTTC. The chain carries TRBV18 and TRBJ2-7; TRBD2 aligns across 10 bases. Germline lookup yields CDR1 KGHSH and CDR2 LQKENI. This CDR3 contains 15 residues. V lost 3 bases and J lost 4; bases outside the gene matches: 6. The full variable domain, rest sourced from reference TRBV18 and TRBJ2-7, is NAGVMQNPRHLVRRRGQEARLRCSPMKGHSHVYWYRQLPEEGLKFMVYLQKENIIDESGMPKERFSAEFPKEGPSILRIQQVVRGDSAAYFCASSPMKLAGYEQYFGPGTRLTVT.

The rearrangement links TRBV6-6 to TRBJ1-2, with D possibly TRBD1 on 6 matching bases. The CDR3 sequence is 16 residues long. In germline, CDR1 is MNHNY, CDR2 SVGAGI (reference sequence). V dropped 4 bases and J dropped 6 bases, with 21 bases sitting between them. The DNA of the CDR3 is TGTGCCAGCAGTTCCTTGGGGGGGCCCGGAAACCATGGCTACACCTTC. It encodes CASSSLGGPGNHGYTF.

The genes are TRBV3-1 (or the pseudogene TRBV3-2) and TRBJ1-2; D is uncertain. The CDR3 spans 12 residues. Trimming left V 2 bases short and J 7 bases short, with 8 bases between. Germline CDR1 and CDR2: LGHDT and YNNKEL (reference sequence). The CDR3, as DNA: TGTGCCAGCAGCCAACATTCTACTGGCTACACCTTC. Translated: CASSQHSTGYTF.